The sequence of this T cell receptor beta chain was determined in a study of CD8 T cells in ankylosing spondylitis. General study results and limits: Characteristic, it appeared, of ankylosing spondylitis blood was a TCR beta motif of fewer than 10 highly homologous variants. Existing reports had already noted some motif variants in reactive arthritis synovial fluid and blood. Significantly higher representation of disease-linked clones was reported for matched ankylosing spondylitis synovial fluid. Peripheral blood held disease-linked clones only at relatively low frequency, and these were CD8+.

Each CDR3 protein gets one entry after TCRdb re-called the 5' RACE reads with MiXCR. The data show some 150,000 distinct CDR3 sequences, more than 9.5% seen once. CDR1 and CDR2 from the germline V gene are SEHNR and FQNEAQ (reference sequence). The CDR3 contains 11 residues. The V gene lost 6 bases and the J gene lost 5 bases, with 5 bases spanning the gap. On this clonotype: Its specificity is unknown.

The source of this sequence is a female donor with ankylosing spondylitis or in good health (not recorded which). Sequences were obtained from blood, either unsorted or a sorted T cell fraction (not recorded which). The chain is built from TRBV7-9 and TRBJ2-1; D gene ambiguous. The CDR3 DNA sequence: TGTGCCAGCAGGCCCAACAATGAGCAGTTCTTC. Its translation is CASRPNNEQFF.